The entry that follows covers one TCR beta chain sequence. Its antigen is as yet unknown. Trimming at V came to 3 bases and at J to 7 bases, leaving 8 bases not matched to a gene. The CDR3 extends over 14 amino acids. Germline V lookup: CDR1 MNHEY, CDR2 SMNVEV (reference sequence). This sample is drawn from a study of T cell repertoires in cytomegalovirus infection. Study overall: Researchers turned to recently identified HLA-C-restricted CMV epitopes as well as well-studied HLA-B-restricted ones. Indications of both CMV infection and matching HLA type were provided by public TCR beta signatures. Study findings and constraints: Carriers of CMV and the relevant HLA type were discriminated by public TCR beta frequency. Dominating the ex vivo response were HLA-C-restricted CMV-specific TCR beta clonotypes.

TCRdb passed the reads through MiXCR, listing each CDR3 protein once. This sample carries roughly 800,000 distinct CDR3 sequences, almost 30% of them seen once, and the ten largest clones take about 12%. This chain links TRBV27 with TRBJ1-2; 7 nucleotides line up with TRBD1. Sequences were derived from cultured CD8+ T cells from PBMCs, sampled from culture after CMV antigen stimulation. This receptor was obtained from a human donor in good health (CMV status not recorded). Some clones in this sample may be carry-over from other donors' samples. The CDR3 loop is CASSFRDRESGYTF. CDR3 nucleotide sequence: TGTGCCAGCAGTTTTCGGGACAGAGAGAGTGGCTACACCTTC.